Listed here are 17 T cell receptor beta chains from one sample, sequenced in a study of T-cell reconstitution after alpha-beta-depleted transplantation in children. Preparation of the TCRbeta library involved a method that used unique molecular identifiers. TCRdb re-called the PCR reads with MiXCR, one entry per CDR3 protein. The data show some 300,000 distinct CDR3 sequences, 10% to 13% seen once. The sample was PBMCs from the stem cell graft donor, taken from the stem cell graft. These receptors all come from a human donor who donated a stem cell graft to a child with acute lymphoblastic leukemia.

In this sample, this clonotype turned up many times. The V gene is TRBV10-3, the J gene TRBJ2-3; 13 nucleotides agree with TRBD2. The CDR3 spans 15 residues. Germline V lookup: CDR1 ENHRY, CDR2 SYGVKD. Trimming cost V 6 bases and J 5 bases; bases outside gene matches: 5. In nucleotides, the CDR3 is TGTGCCATCAGAGGACTAGCGGGAGATATAGATACGCAGTATTTT. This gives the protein CAIRGLAGDIDTQYF.

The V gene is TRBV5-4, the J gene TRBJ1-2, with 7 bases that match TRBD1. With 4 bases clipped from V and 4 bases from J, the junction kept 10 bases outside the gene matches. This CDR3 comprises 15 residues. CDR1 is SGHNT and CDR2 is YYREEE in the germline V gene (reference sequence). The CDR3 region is CASSPDWGQLYGYTF. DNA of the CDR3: TGTGCCAGCAGCCCTGACTGGGGACAGCTCTATGGCTACACCTTC.

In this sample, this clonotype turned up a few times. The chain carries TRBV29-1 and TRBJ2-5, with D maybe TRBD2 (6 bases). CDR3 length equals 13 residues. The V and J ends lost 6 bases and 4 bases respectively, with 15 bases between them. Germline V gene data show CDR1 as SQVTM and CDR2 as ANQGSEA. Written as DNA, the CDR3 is TGCAGCGTGGGACTGACTAGGGCAGAGACCCAGTACTTC. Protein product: CSVGLTRAETQYF. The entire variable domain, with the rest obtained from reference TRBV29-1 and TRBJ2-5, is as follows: SAVISQKPSRDICQRGTSLTIQCQVDSQVTMMFWYRQQPGQSLTLIATANQGSEATYESGFVIDKFPISRPNLTFSTLTVSNMSPEDSSIYLCSVGLTRAETQYFGPGTRLLVL.

For the CDR3, the DNA is TGTGCCAGCAGTGAAGCGTTTCGGACAGCCTTTTCCACAGATACGCAGTATTTT. Amino acid sequence: CASSEAFRTAFSTDTQYF. The V call is TRBV6-1, the J call TRBJ2-3, with D perhaps matching TRBD1 (6 bases). V was shortened by 0 bases and J by 2 bases, with 18 bases between the two germline ends. This CDR3 is 18 amino acids long. Germline assignment: CDR1 MNHNS and CDR2 SASEGT.

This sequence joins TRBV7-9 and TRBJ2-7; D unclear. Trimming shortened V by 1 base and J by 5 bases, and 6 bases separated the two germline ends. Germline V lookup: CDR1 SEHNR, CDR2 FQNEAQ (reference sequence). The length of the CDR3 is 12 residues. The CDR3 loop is CASSLELHEQYF. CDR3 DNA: TGTGCCAGCAGCTTAGAACTCCACGAGCAGTACTTC.

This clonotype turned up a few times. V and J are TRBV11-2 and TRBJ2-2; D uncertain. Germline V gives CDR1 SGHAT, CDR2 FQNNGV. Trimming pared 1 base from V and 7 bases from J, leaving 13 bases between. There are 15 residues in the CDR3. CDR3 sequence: CASSLAGVGYGELFF. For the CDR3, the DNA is TGTGCCAGCAGCTTAGCGGGTGTCGGGTACGGGGAGCTGTTTTTT.

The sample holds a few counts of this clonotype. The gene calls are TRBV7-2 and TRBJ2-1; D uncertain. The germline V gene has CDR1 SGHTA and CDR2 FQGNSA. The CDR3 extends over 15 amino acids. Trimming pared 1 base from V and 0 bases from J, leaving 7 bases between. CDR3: CASSLGRPSYNEQFF. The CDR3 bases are TGTGCCAGCAGCTTAGGACGGCCCTCCTACAATGAGCAGTTCTTC.

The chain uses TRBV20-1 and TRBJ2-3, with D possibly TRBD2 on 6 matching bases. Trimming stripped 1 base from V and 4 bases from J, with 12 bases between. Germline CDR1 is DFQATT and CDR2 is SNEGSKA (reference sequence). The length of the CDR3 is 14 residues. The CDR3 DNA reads TGCAGTGCTAGAGTGGGGGGAGTGGCAGATACGCAGTATTTT. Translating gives CSARVGGVADTQYF.

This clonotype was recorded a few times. Written as DNA, the CDR3 is TGTGCCAGCAGTGTGCGAAACTCTGGAACCCAGTACTTC. It is translated as CASSVRNSGTQYF. The V gene is TRBV7-9, the J gene TRBJ2-5; D is undetermined. Germline-derived CDR1 and CDR2 are SEHNR and FQNEAQ (reference sequence). The CDR3 length is 13 residues. The V end lost 6 bases, the J end lost 8 bases, and 16 bases lay between the germline ends.

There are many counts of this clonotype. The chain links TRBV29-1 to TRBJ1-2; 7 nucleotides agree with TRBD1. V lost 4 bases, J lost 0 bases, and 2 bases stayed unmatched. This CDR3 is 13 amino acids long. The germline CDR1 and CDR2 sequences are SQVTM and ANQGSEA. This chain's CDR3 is CSVGTGTNYGYTF. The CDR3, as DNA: TGCAGCGTTGGGACAGGCACTAACTATGGCTACACCTTC.

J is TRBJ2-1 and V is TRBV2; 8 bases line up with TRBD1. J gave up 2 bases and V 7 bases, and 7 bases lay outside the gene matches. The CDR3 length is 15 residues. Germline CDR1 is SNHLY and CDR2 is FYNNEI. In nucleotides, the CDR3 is TGTGCCAGCACCGAGGCGGACAGGGCCTACAATGAGCAGTTCTTC. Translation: CASTEADRAYNEQFF. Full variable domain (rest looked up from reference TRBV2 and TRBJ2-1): EPEVTQTPSHQVTQMGQEVILRCVPISNHLYFYWYRQILGQKVEFLVSFYNNEISEKSEIFDDQFSVERPDGSNFTLKIRSTKLEDSAMYFCASTEADRAYNEQFFGPGTRLTVL.

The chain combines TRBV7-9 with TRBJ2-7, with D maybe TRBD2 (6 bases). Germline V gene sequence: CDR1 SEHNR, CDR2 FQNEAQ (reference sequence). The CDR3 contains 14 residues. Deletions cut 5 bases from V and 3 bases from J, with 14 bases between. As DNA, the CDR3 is TGTGCCAGCAGCGAACTGCTAGCGCTCTACGAGCAGTACTTC. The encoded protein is CASSELLALYEQYF. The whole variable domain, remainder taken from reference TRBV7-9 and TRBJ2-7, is DTGVSQNPRHKITKRGQNVTFRCDPISEHNRLYWYRQTLGQGPEFLTYFQNEAQLEKSRLLSDRFSAERPKGSFSTLEIQRTEQGDSAMYLCASSELLALYEQYFGPGTRLTVT.

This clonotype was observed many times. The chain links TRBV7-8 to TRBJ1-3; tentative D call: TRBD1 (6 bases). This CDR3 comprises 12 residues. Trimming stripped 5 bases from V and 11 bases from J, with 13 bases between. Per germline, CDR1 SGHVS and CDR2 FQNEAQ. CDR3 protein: CASSPRGGAIYF. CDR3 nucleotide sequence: TGTGCCAGCAGCCCTAGGGGGGGGGCCATATATTTT.

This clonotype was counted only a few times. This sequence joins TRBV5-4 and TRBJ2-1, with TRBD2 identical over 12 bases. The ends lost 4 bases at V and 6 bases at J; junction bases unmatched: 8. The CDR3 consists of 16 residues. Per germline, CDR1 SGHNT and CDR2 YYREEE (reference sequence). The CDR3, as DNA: TGTGCCAGCAGCGCAGAGCTAGCGGGAGGGCGCAATGAGCAGTTCTTC. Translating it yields CASSAELAGGRNEQFF.

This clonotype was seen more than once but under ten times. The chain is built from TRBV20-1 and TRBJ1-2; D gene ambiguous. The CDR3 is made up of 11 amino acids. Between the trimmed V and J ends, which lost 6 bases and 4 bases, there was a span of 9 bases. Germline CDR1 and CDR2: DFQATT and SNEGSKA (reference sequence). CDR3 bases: TGCAGTGCGAGGGCAATCTATGGCTACACCTTC. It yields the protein CSARAIYGYTF.

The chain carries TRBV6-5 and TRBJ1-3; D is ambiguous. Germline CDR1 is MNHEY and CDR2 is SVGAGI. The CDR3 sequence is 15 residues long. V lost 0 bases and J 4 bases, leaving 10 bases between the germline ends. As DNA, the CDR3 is TGTGCCAGCAGTTACTCGTGGGGAGACGGAAACACCATATATTTT. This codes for CASSYSWGDGNTIYF.

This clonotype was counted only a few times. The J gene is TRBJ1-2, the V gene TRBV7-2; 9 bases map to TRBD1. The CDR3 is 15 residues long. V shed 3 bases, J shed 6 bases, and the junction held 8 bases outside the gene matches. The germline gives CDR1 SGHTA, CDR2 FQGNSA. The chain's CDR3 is CASSFFWTGADGYTF. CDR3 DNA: TGTGCCAGCAGCTTCTTCTGGACAGGGGCGGATGGCTACACCTTC. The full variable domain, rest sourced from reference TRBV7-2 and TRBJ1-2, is GAGVSQSPSNKVTEKGKDVELRCDPISGHTALYWYRQSLGQGLEFLIYFQGNSAPDKSGLPSDRFSAERTGGSVSTLTIQRTQQEDSAVYLCASSFFWTGADGYTFGSGTRLTVV.